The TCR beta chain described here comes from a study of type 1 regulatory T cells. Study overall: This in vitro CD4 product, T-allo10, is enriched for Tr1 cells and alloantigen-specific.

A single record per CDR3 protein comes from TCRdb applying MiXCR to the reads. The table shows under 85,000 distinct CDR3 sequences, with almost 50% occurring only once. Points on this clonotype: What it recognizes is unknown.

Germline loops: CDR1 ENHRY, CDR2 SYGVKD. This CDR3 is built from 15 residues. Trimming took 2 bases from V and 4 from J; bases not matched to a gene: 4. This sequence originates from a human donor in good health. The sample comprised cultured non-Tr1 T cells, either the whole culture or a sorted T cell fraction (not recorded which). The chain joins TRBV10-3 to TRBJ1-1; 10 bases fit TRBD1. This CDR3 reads CAISEGTGVGTEAFF. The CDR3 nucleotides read TGTGCCATCAGTGAGGGGACAGGGGTGGGCACTGAAGCTTTCTTT.